Shown below are 14 T cell receptor beta chains from a single sample sequenced in a study of blood T cell repertoires in COVID-19. Repertoires were generated with immunoSEQ multiplex PCR, while TCRdb's copy carries only in-frame clones and drops some. The sample has some 330,000 clones, approximately 89% seen once. Sequencing was done on a sample of PBMCs or T cells enriched from blood (not recorded which). These receptors all come from a man aged 25-45 years who had recovered from COVID-19.

This clone was observed a few times. The rearrangement links TRBV10-1 to TRBJ1-6, with D perhaps matching TRBD1 (5 bases). V was clipped by 6 bases and J by 0 bases, with 15 bases between them. The CDR3 runs to 17 residues. Germline values: CDR1 WNHNN, CDR2 SYGVQD (reference sequence). Here the CDR3 DNA reads TGCGCCAGCAGGGGGATGGGGGGGAGCTCCTATAATTCACCCCTCCACTTT. Translation gives CASRGMGGSSYNSPLHF.

This rearrangement joins TRBV19 to TRBJ2-7, with 8 bases matching TRBD1. Germline V gives CDR1 LNHDA, CDR2 SQIVND (reference sequence). The CDR3 totals 16 residues. With V trimmed by 4 bases and J by 4 bases, 12 bases remained unmatched. CDR3 nucleotide sequence: TGTGCCAGTAGTAGCCAGGGGGCACACGCGATTTACGAGCAGTACTTC. Amino acids: CASSSQGAHAIYEQYF.

The chain is built from TRBV7-9 and TRBJ2-5; maybe TRBD2 (6 bases). V lost 8 bases to trimming and J lost 5 bases, with 15 bases between them. Germline CDR1 SEHNR, CDR2 FQNEAQ (reference sequence). The CDR3 sequence is 13 residues long. The CDR3 DNA sequence: TGTGCCAGCCATTGGGCGGGGAGTGAGACCCAGTACTTC. Amino acid sequence: CASHWAGSETQYF.

The rearrangement joins TRBV28 to TRBJ1-1; 12 nucleotides align to TRBD1. The CDR3 length is 14 residues. Germline CDR1 MDHEN, CDR2 SYDVKM. V lost 7 bases, J lost 7 bases, and 7 bases stayed unmatched. The CDR3 sequence is CASTSGQGAYEAFF. The CDR3 DNA reads TGTGCCAGCACCTCGGGACAGGGGGCGTATGAAGCTTTCTTT.

This clone appeared a single time. V gene TRBV19 combines with J gene TRBJ1-4, with D possibly matching TRBD1 (6 bases). Trimming removed 9 bases at V and 8 bases at J, with 25 bases between. Looked up from germline, CDR1 is LNHDA and CDR2 is SQIVND (reference sequence). The CDR3 spans 16 residues. CDR3 DNA: TGTGCCAGCAGCACACGCAGCGGGGGCTTTAGAGAAAAACTGTTTTTT. Translating it yields CASSTRSGGFREKLFF.

The V and J genes are TRBV24-1 and TRBJ1-5; no clear D. The CDR3 is 15 amino acids. Deletions cut 6 bases from V and 2 bases from J, with 13 bases between. Germline V gene data show CDR1 as KGHDR and CDR2 as SFDVKD. Here the CDR3 reads CATSTGAAGNQPQHF. For the CDR3, the DNA is TGTGCCACCAGTACCGGAGCAGCGGGCAATCAGCCCCAGCATTTT.

The chain carries TRBV10-2 and TRBJ2-2; no firm D call. This CDR3 is built from 13 residues. Germline V gene lookup returns CDR1 WSHSY and CDR2 SAAADI. Trimming took 5 bases from V and 6 from J, leaving 10 bases between them. The CDR3, as DNA: TGCGCCAGCAGTTTTGGTGTAGCCGGGGAGCTGTTTTTT. Translating gives CASSFGVAGELFF.

The chain uses TRBV5-1 and TRBJ2-7, with D possibly TRBD1 on 6 matching bases. CDR1 is SGHRS, CDR2 YFSETQ, per germline. This CDR3 is built from 14 residues. Trimming took off 4 bases at V and 6 bases at J, with 17 bases between the two ends. The CDR3: CASSGGHLGGEQYF. CDR3 DNA sequence: TGCGCCAGCAGCGGGGGCCATCTAGGGGGCGAGCAGTACTTC.

J is TRBJ1-1 and V is TRBV19; possible D gene TRBD1, 5 bases. The CDR3 extends over 14 amino acids. In germline, CDR1 is LNHDA, CDR2 SQIVND (reference sequence). The V and J ends lost 4 bases and 4 bases respectively, with 13 bases between them. CDR3 nucleotide sequence: TGTGCCAGTAGTAAGTTAGGCGGGACCACTGAAGCTTTCTTT. It encodes CASSKLGGTTEAFF.

This clone came up a few times. The rearrangement links TRBV4-2 to TRBJ2-1; weak D call: TRBD2 (6 bases). V lost 0 bases, J lost 4 bases, and 10 bases lay in between. CDR1 LGHNA and CDR2 YNFKEQ come from the germline V gene. The CDR3 is 15 residues long. This CDR3 is CASSQDPGGYNEQFF. In DNA, the CDR3 is TGTGCCAGCAGCCAAGACCCCGGGGGTTACAATGAGCAGTTCTTC.

The CDR3, as DNA: TGTGCCAGCAGCAGCCGGGACAGGGGCCCTCATCAGCCCCAGCATTTT. Encoded protein: CASSSRDRGPHQPQHF. This chain uses TRBV7-9 with TRBJ1-5, with 10 bases that match TRBD1. The V segment lost 5 bases and the J segment 5 bases; nucleotides outside the gene matches: 9. The germline V gene encodes CDR1 SEHNR and CDR2 FQNEAQ (reference sequence). The CDR3 totals 16 residues.

The chain is built from TRBV7-9 and TRBJ2-1; no clear D. Trimming cost V 0 bases and J 0 bases, with 12 bases left between them. The V gene's germline CDR1 is SEHNR and CDR2 FQNEAQ (reference sequence). CDR3 length: 17 amino acids. The CDR3 nucleotides read TGTGCCAGCAGCTTAGCCCGGTCTTTCAACTCCTACAATGAGCAGTTCTTC. This gives the protein CASSLARSFNSYNEQFF.

The J gene is TRBJ1-2, the V gene TRBV3-1 (or the pseudogene TRBV3-2), with TRBD1 matching over 7 bases. This CDR3 has 13 amino acids. Germline-derived CDR1 and CDR2 are LGHDT and YNNKEL (reference sequence). V lost 4 bases, J lost 7 bases, and 6 bases stayed unmatched. The CDR3 protein is CASSLQGRFGYTF. Written as DNA, the CDR3 is TGTGCCAGCAGCCTACAGGGGAGGTTTGGCTACACCTTC.

J is TRBJ1-6 and V is TRBV6-5; 9 bases match TRBD1. The V and J ends lost 4 bases and 7 bases, in that order; junction bases with no gene match: 5. The CDR3 covers 15 residues. Germline V gene sequence: CDR1 MNHEY, CDR2 SVGAGI. The CDR3 reads CASSSGTGWNSPLHF. The CDR3 bases are TGTGCCAGCAGTTCCGGGACAGGGTGGAATTCACCCCTCCACTTT.